Below are 4 T cell receptor beta chains sequenced from a single sample in a study of T cell responses to AZD1222 COVID-19 vaccine. Clones were sequenced by immunoSEQ multiplex PCR, and TCRdb holds only the in-frame ones, with some missing. The data show some 140,000 clones, 88% seen once. This specimen was peripheral blood, taken on day 0 of AZD1222 vaccination. These receptors all come from an adult in good health.

The chain joins TRBV20-1 to TRBJ2-1, with 7 bases lining up with TRBD2. There are 10 residues in the CDR3. Germline CDR1 and CDR2: DFQATT and SNEGSKA (reference sequence). V trimming: 4 bases; J trimming: 10 bases; junction bases outside the gene matches: 1. Written as DNA, the CDR3 is TGCAGTGCTATGGGACTAGAGCAGTTCTTC. Protein product: CSAMGLEQFF.

CDR3 region: CASRPGQTSSYEQYF. The CDR3, as DNA: TGTGCCAGCAGGCCGGGACAGACGAGCTCCTACGAGCAGTACTTC. The rearrangement uses TRBV6-5 and TRBJ2-7; 7 bases map to TRBD1. The CDR3 runs to 15 residues. Looked up from germline, CDR1 is MNHEY and CDR2 is SVGAGI. With V trimmed by 6 bases and J by 0 bases, 8 bases remained unmatched.

Note on this clone: Additional DNA sequences in this sample encode the identical CDR3. The chain couples TRBV12-3 or TRBV12-4 to TRBJ1-2, with a possible D match to TRBD1 (5 bases). The V gene lost 5 bases and the J gene lost 8 bases, with 9 bases spanning the gap. The CDR3 is 11 residues long. The DNA of the CDR3 is TGTGCCAGCAGTGACAGTTTCGGCTACACCTTC. This codes for CASSDSFGYTF.

This clone was detected once. The J gene is TRBJ1-2, the V gene TRBV27; TRBD1 matches at 8 bases. CDR3 size: 14 residues. Losses at the gene ends were 4 bases for V and 3 bases for J; bases not matched to a gene: 4. Germline V gene lookup returns CDR1 MNHEY and CDR2 SMNVEV (reference sequence). The CDR3 sequence is CASSSRTGYYGYTF. In DNA form, the CDR3 reads TGTGCCAGCAGTTCCCGGACAGGGTACTATGGCTACACCTTC.